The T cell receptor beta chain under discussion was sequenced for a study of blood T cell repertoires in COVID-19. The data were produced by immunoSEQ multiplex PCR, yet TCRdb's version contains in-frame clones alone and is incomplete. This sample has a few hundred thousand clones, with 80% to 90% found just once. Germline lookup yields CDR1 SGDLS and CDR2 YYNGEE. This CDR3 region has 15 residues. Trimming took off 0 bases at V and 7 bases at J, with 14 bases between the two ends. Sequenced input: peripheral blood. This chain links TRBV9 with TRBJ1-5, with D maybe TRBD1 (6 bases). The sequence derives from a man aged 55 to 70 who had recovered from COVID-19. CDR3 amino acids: CASSVGAGDGQPQHF. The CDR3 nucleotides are TGTGCCAGCAGCGTAGGTGCAGGGGATGGGCAGCCCCAGCATTTT.